These 8 T cell receptor beta chains originate from one sample sequenced in a study of shared clonotypes between healthy human individuals. Sequenced by immunoSEQ multiplex PCR; TCRdb stores in-frame clones only, minus some. This table has approximately 1.1 million clones, around three quarters appearing once. Sequencing was carried out using memory CD4+ T cells from PBMCs. The subset here: CD45RA-negative fraction. These receptor sequences come from a man aged 18 to 29 in good health. Some clones in this sample may be carry-over from other donors' samples.

The chain is built from TRBV7-2 and TRBJ2-7; D is uncertain. With 1 base removed from V and 3 bases from J, the gap between germline ends came to 10 bases. The CDR3 sequence is 14 residues long. CDR1 is SGHTA, CDR2 FQGNSA, per germline. The CDR3 coding sequence is TGTGCCAGCAGCTTAGGGGTGCCAGGCTACGAGCAGTACTTC. Translation: CASSLGVPGYEQYF.

The chain joins TRBV19 to TRBJ2-7; 8 nucleotides match TRBD1. The V gene end was trimmed by 4 bases and the J gene end by 6 bases; junction bases not matched to a gene: 5. This CDR3 contains 13 residues. CDR1 and CDR2 from the germline V gene are LNHDA and SQIVND (reference sequence). The CDR3 nucleotides are TGTGCCAGTAGTACCGGACAGGGTATCGAGCAGTACTTC. Translated: CASSTGQGIEQYF.

The chain recombines TRBV7-2 with TRBJ2-7; TRBD1 matches at 9 bases. The V segment lost 10 bases and the J segment 3 bases; nucleotides outside the gene matches: 16. The length of the CDR3 is 16 residues. Germline lookup yields CDR1 SGHTA and CDR2 FQGNSA. CDR3 coding DNA: TGTGCCACCCAGCTGGGACAGGGCTTCGTCGGCTACGAGCAGTACTTC. It is translated as CATQLGQGFVGYEQYF.

The chain recombines TRBV5-1 with TRBJ2-3; possible D gene TRBD2, 6 bases. This CDR3 comprises 16 residues. Per germline, CDR1 SGHRS and CDR2 YFSETQ. The germline V and J ends were trimmed by 4 bases and 1 base, with 16 bases remaining between them. CDR3 region: CASSASSARGTDTQYF. CDR3 nucleotides: TGCGCCAGCAGCGCCTCTAGCGCCAGGGGCACAGATACGCAGTATTTT.

The V gene is TRBV28, the J gene TRBJ2-7; D unresolved. Germline V gene data show CDR1 as MDHEN and CDR2 as SYDVKM. Trimming pared 4 bases from V and 6 bases from J, leaving 13 bases between. CDR3 length: 13 amino acids. The CDR3 here is CASSSRLRSEQYF. The CDR3 DNA reads as TGTGCCAGCAGTTCTCGGCTACGCAGCGAGCAGTACTTC.

This chain uses TRBV28 with TRBJ2-1, with TRBD2 identical over 14 bases. The CDR3 has 17 amino acids. Germline lookup yields CDR1 MDHEN and CDR2 SYDVKM. V trimming: 6 bases; J trimming: 2 bases; junction bases outside the gene matches: 6. The CDR3 here is CASSPQTSGRAYNEQFF. The CDR3 DNA follows: TGTGCCAGCAGCCCTCAGACTAGCGGGAGGGCCTACAATGAGCAGTTCTTC.

Remarks on this clone: The same CDR3 arises from other DNA sequences in this sample as well. This chain connects TRBV5-1 to TRBJ2-1; 7 bases agree with TRBD1. The germline V gene encodes CDR1 SGHRS and CDR2 YFSETQ. The trim removed 4 bases at V and 3 bases at J, leaving 1 base unmatched. CDR3 length: 13 residues. CDR3 sequence: CASSAGGYNEQFF. Here the CDR3 DNA reads TGCGCCAGCAGCGCAGGGGGCTACAATGAGCAGTTCTTC. Complete variable domain (other parts from reference TRBV5-1 and TRBJ2-1): KAGVTQTPRYLIKTRGQQVTLSCSPISGHRSVSWYQQTPGQGLQFLFEYFSETQRNKGNFPGRFSGRQFSNSRSEMNVSTLELGDSALYLCASSAGGYNEQFFGPGTRLTVL.

The rearrangement links TRBV5-1 to TRBJ2-1; D unresolved. The CDR3 has 13 amino acids. The V and J ends lost 4 bases and 5 bases respectively, with 10 bases between them. The germline V gene encodes CDR1 SGHRS and CDR2 YFSETQ. CDR3 nucleotides: TGCGCCAGCAGCACCGACGCGAACAATGAGCAGTTCTTC. Translated, it gives CASSTDANNEQFF.